The present entry profiles one T cell receptor beta chain with its context. The antigen it recognizes is unknown. The input lacks base qualities; no much larger clone sits a single base away. CDR1 LNHDA and CDR2 SQIVND were looked up in the germline V gene (reference sequence). From the cysteine up to the phenylalanine, the CDR3 has a length of 15 residues. Only CDR3 DNA remains: 45 bases, in frame from the first base. Unmatched junction bases come to 7, with V trimmed by 4 bases and J by 3 bases. TCRbeta CDR3 regions were amplified from genomic DNA using the immunoSEQ Assay, a bias-controlled multiplex PCR. The authors' pipeline ran thus. Nucleated cell counts per sample were estimated from amplification of reference gene primers within the assay. To quantify the absolute abundance of each unique TCRbeta CDR3 rearrangement, sequence reads were collapsed and filtered. For each sample, productive Simpson clonality was calculated by taking the square root of Simpson's diversity index across productive rearrangements. The table comes from immuneACCESS by way of TCRdb, which keeps in-frame sequences with V and J called. Part of the clones is missing from these tables; in studies checked, under half for an unresolved V gene and the rest for unknown reasons. V and J calls plus clone size are reproduced from that table; the DNA served to infer D and trimming. This sample comprises under 35,000 clones, about four fifths of them detected only once. The top ten constitute over 35% of the sample.

The data were taken from a study of blood T cell repertoires in COVID-19 (dated by TCRdb to 2020 to 2021). Notes on the research overall: Samples from collaborators originated in the United States, Italy and Spain and spanned both the acute and convalescent phases of COVID-19. Sample metadata almost always included a de-identified subject ID, COVID-19 status, age in years and sex. Deeply sampled blood TCRbeta repertoires from subjects exposed to, actively infected with, or recovered from COVID-19 were included in the dataset. Samples were obtained from the ongoing ImmuneRACE study (first 160 participants) and from 1,254 subjects provided by 6 global collaborators. The prospective study material was composed of cDNA or gDNA derived from T cells, B-cell-depleted T cells, or PBMCs. The repertoires were released in a freely available public database meant as a resource for research on the immune response to SARS-CoV-2. Where available, HLA class I and class II types were taken from metadata supplied by the sample provider and were not determined by assay-based typing.

The collaborating institutions used their own protocols to collect whole blood in K2EDTA tubes. For TCRbeta analysis, collaborator samples were shipped as frozen whole blood, as isolated PBMCs, or as DNA extracted from either sample type. Points the paper makes about the study in general: How much clinical and demographic metadata was included differed by source and by participant, and the metadata was provided uncurated.

The chain joins TRBV19 to TRBJ2-7; 9 bases in the junction line up with TRBD1. This receptor was identified in an elderly man with acute or convalescent COVID-19. Material: peripheral blood. The nucleotide sequence reads TGTGCCAGTAGTAGCCCCGGGACAGGGAGCTACGAGCAGTACTTC. It encodes CASSSPGTGSYEQYF.